Described below is a single T cell receptor (beta chain) sequence and its context. The data were obtained in a study of blood T cell repertoires in COVID-19. Participants' own reports of clinical history determined their cohort assignment. Two negative PCRs, clearance, or symptom resolution had been documented for recovered Cohort 3 donors. Assay used: immunoSEQ multiplex PCR; TCRdb lists only in-frame clones, some missing. The sample lists a few hundred thousand clones, roughly 85% occurring once. Germline V gene lookup returns CDR1 MNHEY and CDR2 SVGEGT. The ends lost 2 bases at V and 4 bases at J; junction bases unmatched: 5. CDR3 length equals 16 residues.

The source material was PBMCs or T cells enriched from blood (not recorded which). The origin of this receptor is a middle-aged man who had recovered from COVID-19. The rearrangement uses TRBV6-2 or TRBV6-3 and TRBJ2-2; 9 nucleotides agree with TRBD2. DNA for the CDR3: TGTGCCAGCAGTTACGGCCTAGCGGGATCCACCGGGGAGCTGTTTTTT. As protein: CASSYGLAGSTGELFF.